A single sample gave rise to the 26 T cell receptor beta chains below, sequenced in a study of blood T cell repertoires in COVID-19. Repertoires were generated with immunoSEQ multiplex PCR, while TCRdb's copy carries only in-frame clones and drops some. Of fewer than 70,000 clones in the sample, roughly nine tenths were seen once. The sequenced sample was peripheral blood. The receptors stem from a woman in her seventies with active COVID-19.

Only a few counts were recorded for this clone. DNA of the CDR3: TGTGCCAGTAGTACTCGGGGCTCTGGGGCCAACGTCCTGACTTTC. Its translation: CASSTRGSGANVLTF. The rearrangement joins TRBV19 to TRBJ2-6; D is perhaps TRBD2 (5 bases). CDR3 length: 15 residues. Trimming pared 4 bases from V and 0 bases from J, leaving 7 bases between. Germline V gene data show CDR1 as LNHDA and CDR2 as SQIVND (reference sequence). Full variable domain (remainder filled in from reference TRBV19 and TRBJ2-6): DGGITQSPKYLFRKEGQNVTLSCEQNLNHDAMYWYRQDPGQGLRLIYYSQIVNDFQKGDIAEGYSVSREKKESFPLTVTSAQKNPTAFYLCASSTRGSGANVLTFGAGSRLTVL.

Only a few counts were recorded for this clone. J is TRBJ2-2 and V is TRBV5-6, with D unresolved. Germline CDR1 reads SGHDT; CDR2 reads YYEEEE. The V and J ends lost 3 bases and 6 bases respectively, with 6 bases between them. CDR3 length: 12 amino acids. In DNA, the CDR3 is TGTGCCAGCAGCTGGAGCTCCGGGGAGCTGTTTTTT. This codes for CASSWSSGELFF.

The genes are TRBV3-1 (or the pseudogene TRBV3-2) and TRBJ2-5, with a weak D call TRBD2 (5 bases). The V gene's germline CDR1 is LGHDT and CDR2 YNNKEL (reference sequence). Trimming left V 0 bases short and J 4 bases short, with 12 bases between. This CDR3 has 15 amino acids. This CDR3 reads CASSQEPGEGETQYF. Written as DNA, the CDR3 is TGTGCCAGCAGCCAAGAACCGGGCGAGGGAGAGACCCAGTACTTC.

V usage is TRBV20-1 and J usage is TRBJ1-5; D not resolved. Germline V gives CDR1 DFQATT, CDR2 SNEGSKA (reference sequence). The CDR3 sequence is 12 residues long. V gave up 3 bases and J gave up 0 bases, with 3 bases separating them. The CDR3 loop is CSASHSNQPQHF. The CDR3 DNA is TGCAGTGCTAGTCATAGCAATCAGCCCCAGCATTTT.

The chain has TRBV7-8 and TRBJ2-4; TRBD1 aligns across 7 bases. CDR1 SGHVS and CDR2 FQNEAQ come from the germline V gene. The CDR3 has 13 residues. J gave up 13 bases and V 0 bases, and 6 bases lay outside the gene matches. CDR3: CASSLATGVQQYF. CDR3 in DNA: TGTGCCAGCAGCTTAGCAACAGGGGTGCAGCAGTACTTC.

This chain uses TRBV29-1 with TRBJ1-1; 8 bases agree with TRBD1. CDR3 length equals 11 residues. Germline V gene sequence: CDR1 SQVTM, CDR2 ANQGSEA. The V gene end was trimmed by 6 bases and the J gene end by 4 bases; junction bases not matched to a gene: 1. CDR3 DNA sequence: TGCAGCGTAGACAGGGGCACTGAAGCTTTCTTT. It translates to CSVDRGTEAFF.

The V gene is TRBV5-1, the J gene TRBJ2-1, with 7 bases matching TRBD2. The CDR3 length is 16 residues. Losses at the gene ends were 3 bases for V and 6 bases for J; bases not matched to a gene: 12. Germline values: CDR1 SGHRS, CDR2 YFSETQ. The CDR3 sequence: CASSSSGGRSINEQFF. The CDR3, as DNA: TGCGCCAGCAGCTCGTCGGGAGGCAGGAGTATCAATGAGCAGTTCTTC.

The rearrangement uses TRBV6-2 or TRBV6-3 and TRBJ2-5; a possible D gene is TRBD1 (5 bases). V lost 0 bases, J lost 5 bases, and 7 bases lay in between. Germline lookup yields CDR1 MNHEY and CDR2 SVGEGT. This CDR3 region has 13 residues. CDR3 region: CASSYSYRETQYF. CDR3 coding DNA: TGTGCCAGCAGTTACTCCTACAGGGAGACCCAGTACTTC.

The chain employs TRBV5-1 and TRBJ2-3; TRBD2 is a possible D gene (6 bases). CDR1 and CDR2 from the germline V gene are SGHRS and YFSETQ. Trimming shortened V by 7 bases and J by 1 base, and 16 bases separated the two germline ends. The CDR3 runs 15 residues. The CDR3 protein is CASRGVVVGTDTQYF. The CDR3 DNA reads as TGCGCCAGCCGCGGGGTCGTAGTGGGCACAGATACGCAGTATTTT.

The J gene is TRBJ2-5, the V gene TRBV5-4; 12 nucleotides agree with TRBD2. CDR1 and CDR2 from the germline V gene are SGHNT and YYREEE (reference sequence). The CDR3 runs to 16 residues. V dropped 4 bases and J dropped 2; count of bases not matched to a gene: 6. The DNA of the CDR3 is TGTGCCAGCAGCCTGACTAGCGGGAGAGCACAAGAGACCCAGTACTTC. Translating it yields CASSLTSGRAQETQYF.

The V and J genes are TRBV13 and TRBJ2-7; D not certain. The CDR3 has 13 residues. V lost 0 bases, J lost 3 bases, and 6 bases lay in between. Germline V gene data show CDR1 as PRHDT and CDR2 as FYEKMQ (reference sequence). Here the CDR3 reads CASSLGYYYEQYF. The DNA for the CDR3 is TGTGCCAGCAGCTTAGGTTACTACTACGAGCAGTACTTC.

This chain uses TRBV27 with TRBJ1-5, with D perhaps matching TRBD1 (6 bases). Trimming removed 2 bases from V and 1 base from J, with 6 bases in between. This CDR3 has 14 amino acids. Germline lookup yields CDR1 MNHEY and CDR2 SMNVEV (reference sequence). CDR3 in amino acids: CASSLRGSNQPQHF. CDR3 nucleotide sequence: TGTGCCAGCAGTTTAAGGGGGAGCAATCAGCCCCAGCATTTT.

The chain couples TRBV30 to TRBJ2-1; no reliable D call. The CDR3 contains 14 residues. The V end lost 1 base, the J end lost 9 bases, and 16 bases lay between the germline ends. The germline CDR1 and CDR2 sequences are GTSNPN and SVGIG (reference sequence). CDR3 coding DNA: TGTGCCTGGAGTGGCTGGGCCGGTTTAGGTGAGCAGTTCTTC. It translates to CAWSGWAGLGEQFF.

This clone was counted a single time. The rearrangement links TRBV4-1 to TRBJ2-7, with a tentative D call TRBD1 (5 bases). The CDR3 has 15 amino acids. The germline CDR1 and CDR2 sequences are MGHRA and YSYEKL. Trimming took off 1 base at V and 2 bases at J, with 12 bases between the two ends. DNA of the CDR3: TGCGCCAGCAGCCAAGCCCCAGGGTCCCCCTACGAGCAGTACTTC. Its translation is CASSQAPGSPYEQYF.

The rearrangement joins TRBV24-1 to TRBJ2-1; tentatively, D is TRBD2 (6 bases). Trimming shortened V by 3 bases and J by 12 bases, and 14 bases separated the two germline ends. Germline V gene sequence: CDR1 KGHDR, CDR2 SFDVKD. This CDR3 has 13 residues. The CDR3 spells CATSDPIGGRQFF. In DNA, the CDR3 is TGTGCCACCAGTGATCCCATAGGAGGGCGGCAGTTCTTC.

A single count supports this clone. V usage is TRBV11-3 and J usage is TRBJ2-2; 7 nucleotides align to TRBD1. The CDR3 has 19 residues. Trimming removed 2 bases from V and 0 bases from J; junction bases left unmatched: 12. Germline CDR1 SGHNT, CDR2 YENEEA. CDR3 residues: CASSLNPYKGQTNTGELFF. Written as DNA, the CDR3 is TGTGCCAGCAGCTTAAACCCATACAAGGGACAGACGAACACCGGGGAGCTGTTTTTT.

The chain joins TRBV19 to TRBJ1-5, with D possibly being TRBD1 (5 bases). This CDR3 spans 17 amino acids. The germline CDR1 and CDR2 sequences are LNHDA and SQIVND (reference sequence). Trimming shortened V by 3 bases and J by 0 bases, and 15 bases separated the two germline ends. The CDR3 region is CASSIFPTEVSNQPQHF. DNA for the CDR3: TGTGCCAGTAGTATCTTTCCGACAGAGGTTAGCAATCAGCCCCAGCATTTT.

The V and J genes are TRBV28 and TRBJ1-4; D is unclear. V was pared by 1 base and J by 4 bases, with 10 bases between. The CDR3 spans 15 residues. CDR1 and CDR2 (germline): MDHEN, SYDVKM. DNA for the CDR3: TGTGCCAGCAGTTTATACTCGACTCTTAATGAAAAACTGTTTTTT. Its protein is CASSLYSTLNEKLFF.

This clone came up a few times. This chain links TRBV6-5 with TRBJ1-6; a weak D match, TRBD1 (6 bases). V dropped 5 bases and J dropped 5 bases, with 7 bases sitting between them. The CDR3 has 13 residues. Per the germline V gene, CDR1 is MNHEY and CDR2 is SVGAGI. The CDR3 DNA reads TGTGCCAGCAGTAGACAGGATAATTCACCCCTCCACTTT. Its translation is CASSRQDNSPLHF.

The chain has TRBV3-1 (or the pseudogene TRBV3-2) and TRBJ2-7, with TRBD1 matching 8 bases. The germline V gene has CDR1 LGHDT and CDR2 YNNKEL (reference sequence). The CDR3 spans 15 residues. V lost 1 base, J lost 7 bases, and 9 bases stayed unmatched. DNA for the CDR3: TGTGCCAGCAGCCAAGCGACAGGGGCCTCTGGAGAGCAGTACTTC. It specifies CASSQATGASGEQYF.

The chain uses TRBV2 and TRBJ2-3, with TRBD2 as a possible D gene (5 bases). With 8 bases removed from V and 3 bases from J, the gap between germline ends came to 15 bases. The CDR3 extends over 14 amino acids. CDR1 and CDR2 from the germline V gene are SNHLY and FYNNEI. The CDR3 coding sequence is TGTGCCAGCCCTCGGGCTAGCTCTACAGATACGCAGTATTTT. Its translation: CASPRASSTDTQYF.

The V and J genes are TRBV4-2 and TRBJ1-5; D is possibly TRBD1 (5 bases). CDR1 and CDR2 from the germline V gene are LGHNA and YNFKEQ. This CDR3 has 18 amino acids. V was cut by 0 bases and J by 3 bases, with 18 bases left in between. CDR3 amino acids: CASSQEVTRSGLNQPQHF. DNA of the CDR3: TGTGCCAGCAGCCAAGAAGTTACGAGATCAGGGCTCAATCAGCCCCAGCATTTT.

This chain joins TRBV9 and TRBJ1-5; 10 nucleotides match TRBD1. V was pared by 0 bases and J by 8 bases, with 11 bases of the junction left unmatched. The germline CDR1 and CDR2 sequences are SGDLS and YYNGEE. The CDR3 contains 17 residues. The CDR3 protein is CASSVGWGTGEQEPQHF. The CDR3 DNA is TGTGCCAGCAGCGTAGGATGGGGGACAGGGGAGCAAGAGCCCCAGCATTTT. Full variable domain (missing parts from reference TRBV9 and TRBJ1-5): DSGVTQTPKHLITATGQRVTLRCSPRSGDLSVYWYQQSLDQGLQFLIQYYNGEERAKGNILERFSAQQFPDLHSELNLSSLELGDSALYFCASSVGWGTGEQEPQHFGDGTRLSIL.

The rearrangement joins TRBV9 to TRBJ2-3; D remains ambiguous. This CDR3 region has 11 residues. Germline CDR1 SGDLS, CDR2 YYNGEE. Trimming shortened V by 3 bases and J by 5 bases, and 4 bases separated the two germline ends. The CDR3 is CASSAGDTQYF. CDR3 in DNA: TGTGCCAGCAGCGCGGGAGATACGCAGTATTTT.

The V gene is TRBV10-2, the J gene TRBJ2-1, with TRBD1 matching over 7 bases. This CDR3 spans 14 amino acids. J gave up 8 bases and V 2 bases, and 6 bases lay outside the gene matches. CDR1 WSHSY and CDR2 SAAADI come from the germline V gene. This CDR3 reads CASSEQRQGYEQFF. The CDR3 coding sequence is TGCGCCAGCAGTGAGCAAAGACAGGGCTATGAGCAGTTCTTC.

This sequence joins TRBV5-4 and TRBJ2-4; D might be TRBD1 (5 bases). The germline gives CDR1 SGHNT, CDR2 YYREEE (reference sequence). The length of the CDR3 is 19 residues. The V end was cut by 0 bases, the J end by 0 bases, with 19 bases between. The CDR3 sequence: CASSLEARARDLAKNIQYF. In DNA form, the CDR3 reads TGTGCCAGCAGCTTGGAGGCCAGGGCCCGAGATCTAGCCAAAAACATTCAGTACTTC. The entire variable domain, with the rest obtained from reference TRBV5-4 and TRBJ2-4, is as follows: ETGVTQSPTHLIKTRGQQVTLRCSSQSGHNTVSWYQQALGQGPQFIFQYYREEENGRGNFPPRFSGLQFPNYSSELNVNALELDDSALYLCASSLEARARDLAKNIQYFGAGTRLSVL.